Each of the 7 T cell receptor beta chains below was sequenced from the same sample in a study of T cell changes during pregnancy in multiple sclerosis. Assay used: immunoSEQ multiplex PCR; TCRdb lists only in-frame clones, some missing. The data contain roughly 38,000 clones, roughly 90% of them singletons. Here the sequenced sample was CD8+ T cells from peripheral blood mononuclear cells, taken before pregnancy. The receptors come from a female donor with multiple sclerosis, enrolled in a pregnancy study.

This chain connects TRBV12-5 to TRBJ2-7, with 7 nucleotides matching TRBD2. The CDR3 covers 15 residues. Germline V gene data show CDR1 as LGHNT and CDR2 as FRNRAP. The V and J ends lost 1 base and 0 bases, in that order; junction bases with no gene match: 3. As DNA, the CDR3 is TGTGCTAGTGGTTTGGGACTAGCCCACTCCTACGAGCAGTACTTC. This translates into CASGLGLAHSYEQYF.

The chain employs TRBV2 and TRBJ2-7; D might be TRBD1 (6 bases). The CDR3 totals 12 residues. CDR1 and CDR2 (germline): SNHLY, FYNNEI. Between the trimmed V and J ends, which lost 6 bases and 2 bases, there was a span of 8 bases. The CDR3 DNA is TGTGCCAGCAGGGACAGACCCTACGAGCAGTACTTC. Translation: CASRDRPYEQYF.

The J gene is TRBJ1-5, the V gene TRBV19; the D gene is possibly TRBD1 (6 bases). CDR3 length: 15 amino acids. Per the germline V gene, CDR1 is LNHDA and CDR2 is SQIVND (reference sequence). Trimming left V 7 bases short and J 0 bases short, with 13 bases between. This chain's CDR3 is CASNRAEPSNQPQHF. Here the CDR3 DNA reads TGTGCCAGTAACAGGGCCGAACCTAGCAATCAGCCCCAGCATTTT.

The chain uses TRBV10-3 and TRBJ2-7; TRBD2 agrees at 9 bases. CDR3 length equals 17 residues. V lost 3 bases, J lost 4 bases, and 13 bases stayed unmatched. CDR1 is ENHRY and CDR2 is SYGVKD in the germline V gene. The CDR3 DNA follows: TGTGCCATCAGTGATGTAGTAGCGGGAGCCACCGGGTACGAGCAGTACTTC. Protein: CAISDVVAGATGYEQYF.

The V call is TRBV9, the J call TRBJ2-2, with TRBD1 as a possible D gene (5 bases). V was pared by 3 bases and J by 4 bases, with 10 bases between. The CDR3 has 14 residues. CDR1 and CDR2 (germline): SGDLS, YYNGEE. CDR3 in amino acids: CASSARRATGELFF. The CDR3 DNA reads TGTGCCAGCAGCGCTCGCAGGGCCACCGGGGAGCTGTTTTTT.

This clone was seen once. The chain recombines TRBV28 with TRBJ2-2, with D tentatively TRBD1 (5 bases). Germline V lookup: CDR1 MDHEN, CDR2 SYDVKM. V was pared by 6 bases and J by 6 bases, with 17 bases between. The CDR3 is 15 residues long. The DNA for the CDR3 is TGTGCCAGCAGAGCTAAGGGGCAAAAACCCGGGGAGCTGTTTTTT. It codes for CASRAKGQKPGELFF.

V gene TRBV27 combines with J gene TRBJ1-5; TRBD1 might be the D (6 bases). Germline values: CDR1 MNHEY, CDR2 SMNVEV (reference sequence). Trimming took 5 bases from V and 7 from J, leaving 15 bases between them. The CDR3 is 14 amino acids. This chain's CDR3 is CASSQLQGGQPQHF. The CDR3 DNA is TGTGCCAGCAGTCAACTACAGGGTGGCCAGCCCCAGCATTTT.